This T cell receptor (beta chain) was sequenced in a study of Graves' ophthalmopathy and Graves' hyperthyroidism. Across the whole study: Peripheral blood was gathered at the point of initial diagnosis, before any treatment started.

The V end lost 0 bases, the J end lost 2 bases, and 13 bases lay between the germline ends. Per the germline V gene, CDR1 is DFQATT and CDR2 is SNEGSKA (reference sequence). The CDR3 consists of 15 residues. Hyperthyroidism was classified as stable if no ophthalmopathy occurred within 18 months of follow-up. Hyperthyroidism in these 18- to 65-year-old patients was newly diagnosed, lasting under 2 months. This clonotype occurred many times. Antigen: not known. Amplified material comprised TCR beta CDR3 regions derived from RNA transcripts. First-round RT-PCR with HTBI primers preceded a second-round multiplex PCR. TCRdb re-called the multiplex PCR reads with MiXCR, one entry per CDR3 protein. Altogether about 370,000 distinct CDR3 sequences are present, approximately 17% being singletons, with the ten largest covering 2% to 3%. Study observations and caveats: A classifier, a 13-signature model, separated ophthalmopathy from stable hyperthyroidism with nearly 90% sensitivity and about 83% specificity.

The sequence derives from an adult woman with stable Graves' hyperthyroidism. The sample was peripheral blood. The J gene is TRBJ1-2, the V gene TRBV20-1; D gene uncertain. The CDR3 loop is CSARDRQTWNYGYTF. DNA of the CDR3: TGCAGTGCTAGAGATCGGCAGACCTGGAACTATGGCTACACCTTC.